Detailed here is one TCR beta chain. The antigen is unknown. TCRdb keeps only in-frame clones here, not all; method: immunoSEQ multiplex PCR. The profile shows 250,000 to 350,000 clones, about 72% of them singletons. The data derive from a study of cytotoxic CD8 clonotypes in ibrutinib-treated CLL. Study-level results: An increase in clonality occurred at ibrutinib response, followed by a return toward baseline at progression.

PBMCs that had been cryopreserved were the source of about 2 micrograms of genomic DNA for TCR beta libraries. The V gene's germline CDR1 is LNHDA and CDR2 SQIVND (reference sequence). The CDR3 extends over 14 amino acids. V trimming: 5 bases; J trimming: 2 bases; junction bases outside the gene matches: 4. The chain employs TRBV19 and TRBJ2-3; 7 bases are shared with TRBD1. The source material was PBMCs, sampled at disease progression, from a patient treated with ibrutinib. The receptor was isolated from a human donor with chronic lymphocytic leukemia. The CDR3 region is CASSEQGTTDTQYF. For the CDR3, the DNA is TGTGCCAGTAGTGAACAGGGGACCACAGATACGCAGTATTTT.